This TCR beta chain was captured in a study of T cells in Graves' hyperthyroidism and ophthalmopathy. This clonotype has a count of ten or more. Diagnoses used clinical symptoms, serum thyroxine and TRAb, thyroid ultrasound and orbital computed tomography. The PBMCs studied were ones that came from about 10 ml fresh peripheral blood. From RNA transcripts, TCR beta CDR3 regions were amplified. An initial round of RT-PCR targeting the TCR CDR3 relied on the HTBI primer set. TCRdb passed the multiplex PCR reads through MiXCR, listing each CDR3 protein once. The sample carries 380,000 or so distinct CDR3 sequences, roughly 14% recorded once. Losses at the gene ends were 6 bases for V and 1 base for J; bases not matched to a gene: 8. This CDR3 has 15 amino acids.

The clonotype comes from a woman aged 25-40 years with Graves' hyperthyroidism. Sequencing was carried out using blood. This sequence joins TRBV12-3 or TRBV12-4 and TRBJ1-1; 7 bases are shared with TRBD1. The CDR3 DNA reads TGTGCCAGCAGACTGTCCGGGACAGAGAACACTGAAGCTTTCTTT. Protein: CASRLSGTENTEAFF.